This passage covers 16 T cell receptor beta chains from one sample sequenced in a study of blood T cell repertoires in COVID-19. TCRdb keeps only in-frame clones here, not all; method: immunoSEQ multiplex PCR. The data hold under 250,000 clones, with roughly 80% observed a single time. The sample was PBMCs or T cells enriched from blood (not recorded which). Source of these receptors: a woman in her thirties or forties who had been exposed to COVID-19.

The CDR3, as DNA: TGTGCCAGCAGTTACAGACAGTCGAATCAGCCCCAGCATTTT. Translated: CASSYRQSNQPQHF. J is TRBJ1-5 and V is TRBV6-5; D is possibly TRBD1 (5 bases). V dropped 2 bases and J dropped 4 bases, with 9 bases sitting between them. CDR1 is MNHEY and CDR2 is SVGAGI in the germline V gene. This CDR3 contains 14 residues.

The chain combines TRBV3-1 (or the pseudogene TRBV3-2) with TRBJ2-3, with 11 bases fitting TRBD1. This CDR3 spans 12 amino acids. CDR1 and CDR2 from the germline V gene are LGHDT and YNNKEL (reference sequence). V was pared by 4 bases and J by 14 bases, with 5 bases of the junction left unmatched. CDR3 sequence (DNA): TGTGCCAGCAGCCCTGGACAGGGGGCAAGGTATTTT. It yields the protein CASSPGQGARYF.

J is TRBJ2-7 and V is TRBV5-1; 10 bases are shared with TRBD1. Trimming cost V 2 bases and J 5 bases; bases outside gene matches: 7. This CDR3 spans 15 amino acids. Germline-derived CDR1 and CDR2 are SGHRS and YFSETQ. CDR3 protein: CASSFDRGLTDEQYF. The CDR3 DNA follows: TGCGCCAGCAGCTTCGACAGGGGGCTGACTGACGAGCAGTACTTC.

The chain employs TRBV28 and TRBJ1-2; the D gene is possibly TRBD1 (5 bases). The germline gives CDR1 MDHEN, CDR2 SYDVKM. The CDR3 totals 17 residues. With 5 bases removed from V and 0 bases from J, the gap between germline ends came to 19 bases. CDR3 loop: CASSPIGQAQANYGYTF. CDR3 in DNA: TGTGCCAGCAGTCCTATCGGACAAGCGCAGGCTAACTATGGCTACACCTTC.

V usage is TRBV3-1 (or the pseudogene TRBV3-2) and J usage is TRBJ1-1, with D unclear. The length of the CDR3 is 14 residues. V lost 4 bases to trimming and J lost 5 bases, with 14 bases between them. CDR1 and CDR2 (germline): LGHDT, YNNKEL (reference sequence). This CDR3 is CASSLSLEGTEAFF. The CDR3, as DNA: TGTGCCAGCAGCCTCAGCCTGGAGGGAACTGAAGCTTTCTTT.

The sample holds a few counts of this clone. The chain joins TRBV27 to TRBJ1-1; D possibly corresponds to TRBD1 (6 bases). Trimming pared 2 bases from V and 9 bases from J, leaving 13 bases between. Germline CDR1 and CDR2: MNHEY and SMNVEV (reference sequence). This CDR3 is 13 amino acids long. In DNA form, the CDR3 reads TGTGCCAGCAGTTTAGCGGGGGGCCTTAAAGCTTTCTTT. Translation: CASSLAGGLKAFF.

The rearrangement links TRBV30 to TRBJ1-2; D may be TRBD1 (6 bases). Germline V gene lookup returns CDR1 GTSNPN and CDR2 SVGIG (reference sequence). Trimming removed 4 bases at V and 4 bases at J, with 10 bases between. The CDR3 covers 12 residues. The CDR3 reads CAWTGTIYGYTF. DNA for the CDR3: TGTGCCTGGACGGGGACAATCTATGGCTACACCTTC.

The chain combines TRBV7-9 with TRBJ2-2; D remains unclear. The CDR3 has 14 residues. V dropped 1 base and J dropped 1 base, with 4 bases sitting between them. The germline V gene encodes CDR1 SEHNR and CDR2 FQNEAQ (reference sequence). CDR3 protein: CASSLVMNTGELFF. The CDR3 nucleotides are TGTGCCAGCAGCTTAGTAATGAACACCGGGGAGCTGTTTTTT.

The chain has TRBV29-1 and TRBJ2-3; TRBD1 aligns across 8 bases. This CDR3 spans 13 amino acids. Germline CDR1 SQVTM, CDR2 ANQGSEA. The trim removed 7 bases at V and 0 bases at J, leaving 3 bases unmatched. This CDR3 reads CSDYRGSTDTQYF. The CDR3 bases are TGCAGCGACTACAGGGGGAGCACAGATACGCAGTATTTT.

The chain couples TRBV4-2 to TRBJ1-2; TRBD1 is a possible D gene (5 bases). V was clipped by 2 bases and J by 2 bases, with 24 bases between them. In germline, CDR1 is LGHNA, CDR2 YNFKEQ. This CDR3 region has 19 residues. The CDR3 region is CASSQLMPLGGTYNYGYTF. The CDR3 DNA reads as TGTGCCAGCAGCCAACTAATGCCCTTGGGAGGGACTTACAACTATGGCTACACCTTC.

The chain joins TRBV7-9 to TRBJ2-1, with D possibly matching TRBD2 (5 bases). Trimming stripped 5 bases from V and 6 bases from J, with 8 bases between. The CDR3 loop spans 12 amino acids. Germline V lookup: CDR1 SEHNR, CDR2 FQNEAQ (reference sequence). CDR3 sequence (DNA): TGTGCCAGCAGCCCCGCGGGCAATGAGCAGTTCTTC. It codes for CASSPAGNEQFF.

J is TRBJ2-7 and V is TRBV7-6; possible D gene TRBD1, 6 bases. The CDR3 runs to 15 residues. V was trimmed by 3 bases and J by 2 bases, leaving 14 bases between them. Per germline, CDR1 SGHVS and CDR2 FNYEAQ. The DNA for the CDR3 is TGTGCCAGCAGCTTGTCAGCACAGGGTCCCTACGAGCAGTACTTC. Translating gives CASSLSAQGPYEQYF.

CDR3: CASSQTAANTGELFF. Written as DNA, the CDR3 is TGTGCCAGCAGTCAGACTGCCGCGAACACCGGGGAGCTGTTTTTT. The J gene is TRBJ2-2, the V gene TRBV28; D remains ambiguous. The V gene's germline CDR1 is MDHEN and CDR2 SYDVKM. Between the trimmed V and J ends, which lost 5 bases and 0 bases, there was a span of 10 bases. The CDR3 is made up of 15 amino acids. Full variable domain (outside the CDR3, taken from reference TRBV28 and TRBJ2-2): DVKVTQSSRYLVKRTGEKVFLECVQDMDHENMFWYRQDPGLGLRLIYFSYDVKMKEKGDIPEGYSVSREKKERFSLILESASTNQTSMYLCASSQTAANTGELFFGEGSRLTVL.

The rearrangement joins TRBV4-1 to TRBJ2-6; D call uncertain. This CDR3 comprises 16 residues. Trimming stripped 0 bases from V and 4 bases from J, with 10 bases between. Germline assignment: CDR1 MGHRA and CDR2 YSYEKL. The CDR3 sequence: CASSQDQTTGANVLTF. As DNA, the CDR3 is TGCGCCAGCAGCCAAGATCAAACTACAGGGGCCAACGTCCTGACTTTC.

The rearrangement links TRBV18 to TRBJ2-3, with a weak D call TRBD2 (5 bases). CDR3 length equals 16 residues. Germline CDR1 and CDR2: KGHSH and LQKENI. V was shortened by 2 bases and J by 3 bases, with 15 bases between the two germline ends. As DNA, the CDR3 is TGTGCCAGCTCACCAAACGTGGGAGACTGGACAGATACGCAGTATTTT. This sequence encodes CASSPNVGDWTDTQYF.

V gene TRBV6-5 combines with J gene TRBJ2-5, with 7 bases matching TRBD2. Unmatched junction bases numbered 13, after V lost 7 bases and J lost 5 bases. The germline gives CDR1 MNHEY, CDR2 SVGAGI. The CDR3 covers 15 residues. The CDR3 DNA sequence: TGTGCCAGCACTCCGGGACTACCCCGTTCGGAGACCCAGTACTTC. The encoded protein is CASTPGLPRSETQYF.